These 22 T cell receptor beta chains came from one sample sequenced in a study of CD8+CD57+ T cells in acquired aplastic anemia. Using genomic DNA as the template, TCR beta VDJ and CDR3 profiling was carried out. TCRdb passed the reads through MiXCR, listing each CDR3 protein once. The repertoire holds 150,000 to 200,000 distinct CDR3 sequences, with about 60% as singletons. The sequenced patients had an expansion of CD8+CD57+ cells seen by flow cytometry. The sample taken for sequencing was sorted CD4+, CD8+, or CD8+CD57+ T cells (not recorded which) from PBMCs. The source of these receptors is a human donor with aplastic anemia.

This clonotype was counted a single time. The V call is TRBV13, the J call TRBJ2-5; D may be TRBD2 (5 bases). Germline V gene lookup returns CDR1 PRHDT and CDR2 FYEKMQ (reference sequence). With 1 base removed from V and 8 bases from J, the gap between germline ends came to 11 bases. The CDR3 is made up of 13 amino acids. The CDR3 sequence is CASSLDNRGTQYF. CDR3 DNA sequence: TGTGCCAGCAGCTTAGATAACCGGGGAACCCAGTACTTC. Full variable domain (missing parts from reference TRBV13 and TRBJ2-5): AAGVIQSPRHLIKEKRETATLKCYPIPRHDTVYWYQQGPGQDPQFLISFYEKMQSDKGSIPDRFSAQQFSDYHSELNMSSLELGDSALYFCASSLDNRGTQYFGPGTRLLVL.

The J gene is TRBJ2-5, the V gene TRBV2, with a weak D call TRBD2 (5 bases). Trimming left V 8 bases short and J 6 bases short, with 13 bases between. This CDR3 is 12 amino acids long. The germline CDR1 and CDR2 sequences are SNHLY and FYNNEI. As DNA, the CDR3 is TGTGCCAGCGCGGGCCTGGAGAAGACCCAGTACTTC. Translation: CASAGLEKTQYF.

This sequence joins TRBV15 and TRBJ2-1, with D unclear. The CDR3 spans 14 residues. V lost 5 bases to trimming and J lost 4 bases, with 12 bases between them. Germline V gene sequence: CDR1 LNHNV, CDR2 YYDKDF (reference sequence). The CDR3 DNA sequence: TGTGCCACCAGCGCATGGACGGAGTACAATGAGCAGTTCTTC. It encodes CATSAWTEYNEQFF.

The chain has TRBV20-1 and TRBJ1-1; D is ambiguous. The CDR3 totals 11 residues. CDR1 and CDR2 (germline): DFQATT, SNEGSKA (reference sequence). V shed 3 bases and J shed 3 bases, with 5 bases lying between them. The chain's CDR3 is CSASDYTEAFF. DNA of the CDR3: TGCAGTGCTAGTGACTACACTGAAGCTTTCTTT.

This clonotype was seen at least ten times. This sequence joins TRBV10-2 and TRBJ1-2; D gene uncertain. Trimming took 3 bases from V and 6 from J, leaving 11 bases between them. CDR1 WSHSY and CDR2 SAAADI come from the germline V gene. The CDR3 is made up of 13 amino acids. The CDR3 loop is CASSDSRVDGYTF. DNA for the CDR3: TGCGCCAGCAGTGATTCAAGGGTCGATGGCTACACCTTC.

This rearrangement joins TRBV27 to TRBJ2-1; 10 bases align to TRBD1. The germline gives CDR1 MNHEY, CDR2 SMNVEV (reference sequence). The CDR3 sequence is 17 residues long. With V trimmed by 4 bases and J by 4 bases, 10 bases remained unmatched. CDR3 DNA: TGTGCCAGCAGTTCCCCGCGACAGGGGGCGACTTACAATGAGCAGTTCTTC. It is translated as CASSSPRQGATYNEQFF.

The chain joins TRBV19 to TRBJ2-7, with 9 bases lining up with TRBD1. The CDR3 sequence is 15 residues long. Germline loops: CDR1 LNHDA, CDR2 SQIVND (reference sequence). After removal of 1 base from V and 5 bases from J, the junction contained 6 bases not matched to a gene. The DNA for the CDR3 is TGTGCCAGTAGTATAGTAGGACAGGGGATGAACGAGCAGTACTTC. The encoded protein is CASSIVGQGMNEQYF.

The genes are TRBV6-1 and TRBJ1-6; a possible D gene is TRBD1 (5 bases). Deletions cut 3 bases from V and 10 bases from J, with 10 bases between. Germline CDR1 reads MNHNS; CDR2 reads SASEGT. This CDR3 region has 13 residues. CDR3 sequence: CASSEQGRSPLHF. The CDR3 nucleotides are TGTGCCAGCAGTGAGCAGGGTCGGTCACCCCTCCACTTT.

This chain links TRBV9 with TRBJ2-7; D possibly matches TRBD1 or TRBD2 (6 bases each). The ends were cut back, 0 bases at V and 7 bases at J, with 14 bases in the middle. Per germline, CDR1 SGDLS and CDR2 YYNGEE. CDR3 size: 14 residues. The CDR3 DNA is TGTGCCAGCAGCGTAGATCCGGGGGCGGGTGAGCAGTACTTC. It specifies CASSVDPGAGEQYF.

This clonotype has a count of ten or more. This rearrangement joins TRBV11-1 to TRBJ2-2, with no clear D. The germline V gene encodes CDR1 SGHAT and CDR2 FQDESV (reference sequence). This CDR3 is 14 amino acids long. The V end was cut by 8 bases, the J end by 1 base, with 11 bases between. In nucleotides, the CDR3 is TGTGCCAGCGGACGGAAGGGGAACACCGGGGAGCTGTTTTTT. This encodes CASGRKGNTGELFF.

CDR3 in amino acids: CATSDRVENTGELFF. For the CDR3, the DNA is TGTGCCACCAGTGACAGGGTCGAGAACACCGGGGAGCTGTTTTTT. The chain combines TRBV24-1 with TRBJ2-2, with D perhaps matching TRBD1 (5 bases). This CDR3 comprises 15 residues. Trimming took off 4 bases at V and 1 base at J, with 9 bases between the two ends. Germline V lookup: CDR1 KGHDR, CDR2 SFDVKD.

This clonotype was found once. The rearrangement joins TRBV5-4 to TRBJ2-1; D is perhaps TRBD2 (6 bases). The CDR3 has 15 amino acids. Germline V gene sequence: CDR1 SGHNT, CDR2 YYREEE (reference sequence). The V end lost 4 bases, the J end lost 0 bases, and 11 bases lay between the germline ends. For the CDR3, the DNA is TGTGCCAGCAGCCGGGACTTCCTCTCCTACAATGAGCAGTTCTTC. This translates into CASSRDFLSYNEQFF.

This clonotype was recorded a few times. The V and J genes are TRBV29-1 and TRBJ1-2; 7 positions agree with TRBD1. CDR1 and CDR2 from the germline V gene are SQVTM and ANQGSEA. The V gene end was trimmed by 3 bases and the J gene end by 2 bases; junction bases not matched to a gene: 3. The CDR3 has 13 amino acids. CDR3 protein: CSVELGQNYGYTF. CDR3 bases: TGCAGCGTTGAGTTGGGACAGAACTATGGCTACACCTTC.

Only a few counts were recorded for this clonotype. The rearrangement links TRBV2 to TRBJ2-7; TRBD2 aligns across 13 bases. V trimming: 6 bases; J trimming: 6 bases; junction bases outside the gene matches: 8. There are 15 residues in the CDR3. Germline loops: CDR1 SNHLY, CDR2 FYNNEI. This CDR3 reads CASSSRTSGGPEQYF. CDR3 nucleotide sequence: TGTGCCAGCAGCTCTCGGACTAGCGGGGGACCCGAGCAGTACTTC.

The J gene is TRBJ1-1, the V gene TRBV2, with unresolved D. V was clipped by 5 bases and J by 0 bases, with 10 bases between them. CDR1 is SNHLY and CDR2 is FYNNEI in the germline V gene. The CDR3 covers 14 residues. DNA of the CDR3: TGTGCCAGCAGTTTGAACTTTATGAACACTGAAGCTTTCTTT. Translated: CASSLNFMNTEAFF.

V gene TRBV7-9 combines with J gene TRBJ2-7; D is perhaps TRBD2 (6 bases). This CDR3 region has 13 residues. Trimming removed 6 bases from V and 1 base from J, with 10 bases in between. CDR1 is SEHNR, CDR2 FQNEAQ, per germline (reference sequence). This CDR3 reads CASSSGTSYEQYF. The CDR3, as DNA: TGTGCCAGCAGTTCAGGGACTTCCTACGAGCAGTACTTC.

This clonotype was detected ten times or more. V and J are TRBV19 and TRBJ1-2; no reliable D call. Germline values: CDR1 LNHDA, CDR2 SQIVND (reference sequence). CDR3 size: 13 residues. V lost 5 bases and J 4 bases, leaving 11 bases between the germline ends. CDR3 in DNA: TGTGCCAGTAGTCCATTTGGACTCTATGGCTACACCTTC. This translates into CASSPFGLYGYTF.

The chain recombines TRBV29-1 with TRBJ2-7; 7 positions agree with TRBD2. The CDR3 sequence is 13 residues long. Germline CDR1 reads SQVTM; CDR2 reads ANQGSEA. V was clipped by 7 bases and J by 1 base; unmatched bases: 7. Here the CDR3 DNA reads TGCAGCGCCGTTACGGGAGGTTCCTACGAGCAGTACTTC. It yields the protein CSAVTGGSYEQYF.

This clonotype occurred many times. V usage is TRBV12-3 or TRBV12-4 and J usage is TRBJ2-7, with TRBD2 as a possible D gene (6 bases). The length of the CDR3 is 13 residues. V was clipped by 3 bases and J by 5 bases, with 11 bases between them. CDR3 nucleotides: TGTGCCAGCAGTTTCGGGGGAGGCAACGAGCAGTACTTC. It encodes CASSFGGGNEQYF.

Here the CDR3 reads CASRVPNEQFF. The CDR3 DNA reads as TGTGCCAGCAGGGTACCAAACGAGCAGTTCTTC. The rearrangement uses TRBV2 and TRBJ2-1, with D uncertain. The CDR3 has 11 amino acids. Germline V gene data show CDR1 as SNHLY and CDR2 as FYNNEI. The V end was cut by 6 bases, the J end by 10 bases, with 10 bases between.

This clonotype has a single count. V usage is TRBV7-9 and J usage is TRBJ1-2; D is unclear. The germline V and J ends were trimmed by 5 bases and 1 base, with 17 bases remaining between them. The CDR3 is made up of 16 amino acids. Germline V CDR1 and CDR2: SEHNR, FQNEAQ (reference sequence). CDR3 nucleotides: TGTGCCAGCAGCGCCGGATATCCAAGACTTAACTATGGCTACACCTTC. Its translation: CASSAGYPRLNYGYTF. Full variable domain (rest looked up from reference TRBV7-9 and TRBJ1-2): DTGVSQNPRHKITKRGQNVTFRCDPISEHNRLYWYRQTLGQGPEFLTYFQNEAQLEKSRLLSDRFSAERPKGSFSTLEIQRTEQGDSAMYLCASSAGYPRLNYGYTFGSGTRLTVV.

This clonotype has a count of ten or more. The chain carries TRBV7-9 and TRBJ1-5, with D possibly matching TRBD1 (5 bases). Germline CDR1 is SEHNR and CDR2 is FQNEAQ (reference sequence). The CDR3 is 14 residues long. Deletions cut 0 bases from V and 6 bases from J, with 9 bases between. The CDR3 DNA reads TGTGCCAGCAGCTTAGCGTCAGGGACTCAGCCCCAGCATTTT. This sequence encodes CASSLASGTQPQHF.